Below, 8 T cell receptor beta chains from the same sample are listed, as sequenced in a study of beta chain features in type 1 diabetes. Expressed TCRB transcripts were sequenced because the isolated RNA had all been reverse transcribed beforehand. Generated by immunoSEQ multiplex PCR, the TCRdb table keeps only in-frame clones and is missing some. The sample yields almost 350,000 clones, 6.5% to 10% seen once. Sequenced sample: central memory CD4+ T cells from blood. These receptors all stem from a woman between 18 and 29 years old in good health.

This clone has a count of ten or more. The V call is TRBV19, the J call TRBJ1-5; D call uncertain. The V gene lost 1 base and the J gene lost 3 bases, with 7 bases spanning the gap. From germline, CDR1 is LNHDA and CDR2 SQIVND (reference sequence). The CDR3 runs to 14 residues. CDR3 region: CASSIVSFNQPQHF. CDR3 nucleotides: TGTGCCAGTAGTATAGTTTCATTCAATCAGCCCCAGCATTTT.

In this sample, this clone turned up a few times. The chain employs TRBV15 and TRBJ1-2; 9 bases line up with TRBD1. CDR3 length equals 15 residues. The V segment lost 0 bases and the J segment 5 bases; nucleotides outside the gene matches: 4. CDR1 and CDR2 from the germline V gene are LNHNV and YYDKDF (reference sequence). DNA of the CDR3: TGTGCCACCAGCAGAGACCGGGACAGGGTGTATGGCTACACCTTC. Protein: CATSRDRDRVYGYTF.

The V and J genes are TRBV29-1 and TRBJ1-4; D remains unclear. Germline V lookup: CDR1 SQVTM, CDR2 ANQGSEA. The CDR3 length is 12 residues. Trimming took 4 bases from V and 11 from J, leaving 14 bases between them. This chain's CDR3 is CSVADAGGKLFF. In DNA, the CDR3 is TGCAGCGTTGCGGACGCCGGAGGGAAACTGTTTTTT.

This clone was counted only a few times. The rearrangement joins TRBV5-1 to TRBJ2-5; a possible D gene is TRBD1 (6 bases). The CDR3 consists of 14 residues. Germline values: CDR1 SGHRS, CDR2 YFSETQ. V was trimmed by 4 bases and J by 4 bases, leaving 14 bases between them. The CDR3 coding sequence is TGCGCCAGCAGCCTAGAAGGGGGATCAGAGACCCAGTACTTC. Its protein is CASSLEGGSETQYF.

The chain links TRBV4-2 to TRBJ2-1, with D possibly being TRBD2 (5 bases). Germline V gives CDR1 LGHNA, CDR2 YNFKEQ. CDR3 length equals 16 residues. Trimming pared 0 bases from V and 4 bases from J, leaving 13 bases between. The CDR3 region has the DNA TGTGCCAGCAGCCAAGATGTACTAGACTTATACAATGAGCAGTTCTTC. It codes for CASSQDVLDLYNEQFF.

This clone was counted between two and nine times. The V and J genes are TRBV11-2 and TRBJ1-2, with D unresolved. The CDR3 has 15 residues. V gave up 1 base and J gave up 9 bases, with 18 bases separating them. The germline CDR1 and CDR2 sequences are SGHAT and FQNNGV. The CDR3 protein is CASSLGVSRSLRYTF. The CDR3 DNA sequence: TGTGCCAGCAGCTTAGGTGTGAGCAGGTCCCTCCGCTACACCTTC.

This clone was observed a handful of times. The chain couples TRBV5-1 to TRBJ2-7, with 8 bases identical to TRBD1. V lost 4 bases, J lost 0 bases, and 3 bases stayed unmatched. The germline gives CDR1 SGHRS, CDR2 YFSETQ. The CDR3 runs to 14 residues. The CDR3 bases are TGCGCCAGCAGCGGACAGGGAGGCTCCTACGAGCAGTACTTC. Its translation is CASSGQGGSYEQYF.

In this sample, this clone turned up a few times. CDR3 sequence: CASSLDLAGYNEQFF. In nucleotides, the CDR3 is TGCGCCAGCAGCTTGGATCTAGCGGGATACAATGAGCAGTTCTTC. The chain couples TRBV5-1 to TRBJ2-1, with TRBD2 matching 9 bases. The germline V gene encodes CDR1 SGHRS and CDR2 YFSETQ. The CDR3 sequence is 15 residues long. V lost 0 bases and J lost 4; bases outside the gene matches: 2.